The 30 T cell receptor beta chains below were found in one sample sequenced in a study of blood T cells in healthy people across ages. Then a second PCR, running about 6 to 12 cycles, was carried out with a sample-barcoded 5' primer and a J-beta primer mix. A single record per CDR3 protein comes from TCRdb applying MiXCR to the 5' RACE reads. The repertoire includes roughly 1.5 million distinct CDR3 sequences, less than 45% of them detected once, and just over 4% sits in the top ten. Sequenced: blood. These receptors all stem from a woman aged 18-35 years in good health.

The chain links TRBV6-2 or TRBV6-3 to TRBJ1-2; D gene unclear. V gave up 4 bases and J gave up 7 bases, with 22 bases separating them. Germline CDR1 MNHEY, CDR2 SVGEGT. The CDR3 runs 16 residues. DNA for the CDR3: TGTGCCAGCAGTTCCATACGCCAAACACAGCGAAGTGGCTACACCTTC. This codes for CASSSIRQTQRSGYTF.

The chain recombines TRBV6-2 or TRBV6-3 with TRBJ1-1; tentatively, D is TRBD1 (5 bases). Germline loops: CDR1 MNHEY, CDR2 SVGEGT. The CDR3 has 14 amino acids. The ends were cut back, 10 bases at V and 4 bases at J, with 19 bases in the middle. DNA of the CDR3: TGTGCCACACAAGGGGCCGGGTTGACCACTGAAGCTTTCTTT. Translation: CATQGAGLTTEAFF.

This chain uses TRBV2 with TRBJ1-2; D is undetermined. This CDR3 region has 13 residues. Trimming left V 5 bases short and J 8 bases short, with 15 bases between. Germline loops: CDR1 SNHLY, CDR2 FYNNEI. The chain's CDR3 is CASSLETLAGYTF. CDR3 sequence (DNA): TGTGCCAGCAGTCTGGAGACCCTCGCGGGCTACACCTTC.

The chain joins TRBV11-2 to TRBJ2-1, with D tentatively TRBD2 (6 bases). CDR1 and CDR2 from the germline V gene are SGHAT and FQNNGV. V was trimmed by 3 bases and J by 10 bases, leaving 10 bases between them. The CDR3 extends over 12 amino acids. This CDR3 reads CASSFTAGEQFF. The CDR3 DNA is TGTGCCAGCAGCTTTACAGCGGGCGAGCAGTTCTTC.

CDR3 region: CASSQVEGAGYEQYF. For the CDR3, the DNA is TGTGCCAGCAGCCAAGTTGAGGGAGCGGGCTACGAGCAGTACTTC. The chain joins TRBV4-2 to TRBJ2-4; D may be TRBD2 (6 bases). Matching the DNA end better, TRBJ2-7 makes the J call doubtful. CDR3 length: 15 residues. The germline CDR1 and CDR2 sequences are LGHNA and YNFKEQ.

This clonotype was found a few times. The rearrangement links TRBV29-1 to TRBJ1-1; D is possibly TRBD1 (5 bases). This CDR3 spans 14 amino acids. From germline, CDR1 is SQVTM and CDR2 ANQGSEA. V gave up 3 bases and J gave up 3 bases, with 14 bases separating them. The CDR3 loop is CSVELRGRDTEAFF. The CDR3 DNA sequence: TGCAGCGTTGAGTTGAGGGGTAGGGACACTGAAGCTTTCTTT.

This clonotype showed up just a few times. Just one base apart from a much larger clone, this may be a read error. This chain's CDR3 is CASSLEGQASYEQYF. The CDR3, as DNA: TGTGCCAGCAGCTTAGAGGGACAGGCCTCCTACGAGCAGTACTTC. The V and J genes are TRBV11-2 and TRBJ2-7, with 8 bases aligning to TRBD1. The CDR3 runs to 15 residues. V lost 0 bases and J lost 0; bases outside the gene matches: 1. Germline CDR1 is SGHAT and CDR2 is FQNNGV.

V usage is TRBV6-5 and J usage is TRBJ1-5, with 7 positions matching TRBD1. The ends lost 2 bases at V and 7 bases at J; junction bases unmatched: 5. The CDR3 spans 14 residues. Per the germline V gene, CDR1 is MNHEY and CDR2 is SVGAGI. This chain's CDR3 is CASSYTRGSQPQHF. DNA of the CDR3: TGTGCCAGCAGTTACACCAGGGGGAGCCAGCCCCAGCATTTT.

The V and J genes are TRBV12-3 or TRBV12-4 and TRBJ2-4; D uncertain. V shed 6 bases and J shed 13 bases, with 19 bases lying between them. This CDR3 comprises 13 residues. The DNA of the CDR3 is TGTGCCAGCAGGCAAGATTCTGGGTTAGAGCAGTACTTC. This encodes CASRQDSGLEQYF.

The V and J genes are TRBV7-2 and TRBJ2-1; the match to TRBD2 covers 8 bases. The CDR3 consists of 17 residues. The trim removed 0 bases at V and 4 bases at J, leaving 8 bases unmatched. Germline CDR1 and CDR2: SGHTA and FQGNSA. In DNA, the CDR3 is TGTGCCAGCAGCTTAGCGTCAAGAAGCGGGGGTTACAATGAGCAGTTCTTC. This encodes CASSLASRSGGYNEQFF. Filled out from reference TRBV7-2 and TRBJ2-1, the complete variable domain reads GAGVSQSPSNKVTEKGKDVELRCDPISGHTALYWYRQSLGQGLEFLIYFQGNSAPDKSGLPSDRFSAERTGGSVSTLTIQRTQQEDSAVYLCASSLASRSGGYNEQFFGPGTRLTVL.

CDR3 DNA sequence: TGTGCCATCAGTACGGGACTAGCGGGAGGTCCCTTCGACGAGCAGTACTTC. It translates to CAISTGLAGGPFDEQYF. V and J are TRBV10-3 and TRBJ2-7; 15 positions match TRBD2. Germline loops: CDR1 ENHRY, CDR2 SYGVKD. This CDR3 has 17 residues. With V trimmed by 5 bases and J by 5 bases, 10 bases remained unmatched.

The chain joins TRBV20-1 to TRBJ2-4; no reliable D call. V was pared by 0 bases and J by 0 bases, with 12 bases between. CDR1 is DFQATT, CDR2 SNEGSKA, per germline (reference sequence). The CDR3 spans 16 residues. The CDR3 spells CSARDETGVAKNIQYF. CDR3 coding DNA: TGCAGTGCTAGAGATGAAACTGGGGTAGCCAAAAACATTCAGTACTTC.

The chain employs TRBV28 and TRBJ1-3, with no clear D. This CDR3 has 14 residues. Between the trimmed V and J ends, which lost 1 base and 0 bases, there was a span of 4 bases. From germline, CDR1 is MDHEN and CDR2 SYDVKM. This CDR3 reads CASSLSRSGNTIYF. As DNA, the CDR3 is TGTGCCAGCAGTTTATCCCGCTCTGGAAACACCATATATTTT.

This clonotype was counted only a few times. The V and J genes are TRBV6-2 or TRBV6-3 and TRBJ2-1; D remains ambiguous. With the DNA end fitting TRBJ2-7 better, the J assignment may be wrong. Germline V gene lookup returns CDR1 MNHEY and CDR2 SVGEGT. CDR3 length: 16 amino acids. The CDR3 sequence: CASSYVGRMIYNEQYF. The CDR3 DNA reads TGTGCCAGCAGTTACGTAGGCCGGATGATATACAATGAGCAGTACTTC.

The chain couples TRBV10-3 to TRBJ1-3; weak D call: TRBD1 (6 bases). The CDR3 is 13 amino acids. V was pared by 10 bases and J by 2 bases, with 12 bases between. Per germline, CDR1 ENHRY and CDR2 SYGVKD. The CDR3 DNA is TGTGCCAGCGATGAGGGGGCTGGAAACACCATATATTTT. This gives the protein CASDEGAGNTIYF.

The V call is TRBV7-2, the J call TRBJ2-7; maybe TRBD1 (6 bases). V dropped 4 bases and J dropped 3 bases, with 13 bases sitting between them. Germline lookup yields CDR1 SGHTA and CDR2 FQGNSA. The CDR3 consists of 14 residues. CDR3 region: CASSSGQTNYEQYF. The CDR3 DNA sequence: TGTGCCAGCAGCTCAGGACAGACCAACTACGAGCAGTACTTC.

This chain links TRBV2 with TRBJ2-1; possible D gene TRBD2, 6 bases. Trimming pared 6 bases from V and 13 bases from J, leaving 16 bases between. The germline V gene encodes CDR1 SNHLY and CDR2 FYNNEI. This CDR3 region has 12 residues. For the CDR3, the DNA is TGTGCCAGCAGGAGGGAGGCAGAGACCCAGTTCTTC. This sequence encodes CASRREAETQFF.

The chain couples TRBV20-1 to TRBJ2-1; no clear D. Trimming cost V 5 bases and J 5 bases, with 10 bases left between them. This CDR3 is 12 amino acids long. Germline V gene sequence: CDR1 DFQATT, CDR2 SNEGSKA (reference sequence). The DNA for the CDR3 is TGCAGTGCTCGCCCGGTCGACAATGAGCAGTTCTTC. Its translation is CSARPVDNEQFF.

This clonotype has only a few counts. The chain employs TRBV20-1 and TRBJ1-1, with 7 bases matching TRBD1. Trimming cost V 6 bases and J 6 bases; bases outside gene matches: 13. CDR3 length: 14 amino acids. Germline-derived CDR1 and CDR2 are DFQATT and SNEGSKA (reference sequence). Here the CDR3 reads CSARLPGGGAEAFF. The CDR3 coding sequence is TGCAGTGCCCGCTTACCAGGGGGAGGCGCTGAAGCTTTCTTT.

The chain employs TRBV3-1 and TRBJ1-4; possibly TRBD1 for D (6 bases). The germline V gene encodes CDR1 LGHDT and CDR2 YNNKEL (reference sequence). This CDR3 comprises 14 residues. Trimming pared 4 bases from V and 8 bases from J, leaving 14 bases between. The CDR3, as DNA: TGTGCCAGCAGCCTGGGGGCAGGGAACGAAAAACTGTTTTTT. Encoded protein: CASSLGAGNEKLFF.

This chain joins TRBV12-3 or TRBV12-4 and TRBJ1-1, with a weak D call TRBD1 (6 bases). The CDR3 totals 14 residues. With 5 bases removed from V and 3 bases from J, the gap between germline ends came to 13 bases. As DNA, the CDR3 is TGTGCCAGCAGTCCCACAGGGCGGGACACTGAAGCTTTCTTT. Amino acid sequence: CASSPTGRDTEAFF.

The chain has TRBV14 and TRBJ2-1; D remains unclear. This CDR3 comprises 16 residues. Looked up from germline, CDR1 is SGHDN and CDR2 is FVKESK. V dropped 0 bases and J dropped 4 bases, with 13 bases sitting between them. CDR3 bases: TGTGCCAGCAGCCAAGAACCGCGGTTTTTATACAATGAGCAGTTCTTC. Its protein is CASSQEPRFLYNEQFF. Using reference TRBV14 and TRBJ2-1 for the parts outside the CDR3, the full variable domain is EAGVTQFPSHSVIEKGQTVTLRCDPISGHDNLYWYRRVMGKEIKFLLHFVKESKQDESGMPNNRFLAERTGGTYSTLKVQPAELEDSGVYFCASSQEPRFLYNEQFFGPGTRLTVL.

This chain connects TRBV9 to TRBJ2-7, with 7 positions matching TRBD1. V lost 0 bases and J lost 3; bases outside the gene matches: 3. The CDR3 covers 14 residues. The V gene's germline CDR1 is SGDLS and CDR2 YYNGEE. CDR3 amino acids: CASSVGDSIYEQYF. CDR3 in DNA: TGTGCCAGCAGCGTAGGGGACAGTATCTACGAGCAGTACTTC.

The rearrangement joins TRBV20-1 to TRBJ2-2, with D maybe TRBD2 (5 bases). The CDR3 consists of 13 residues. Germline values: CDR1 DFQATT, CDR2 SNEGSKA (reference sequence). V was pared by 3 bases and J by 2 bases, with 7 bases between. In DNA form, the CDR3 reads TGCAGTGCTAGCGGAGGAAACACCGGGGAGCTGTTTTTT. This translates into CSASGGNTGELFF.

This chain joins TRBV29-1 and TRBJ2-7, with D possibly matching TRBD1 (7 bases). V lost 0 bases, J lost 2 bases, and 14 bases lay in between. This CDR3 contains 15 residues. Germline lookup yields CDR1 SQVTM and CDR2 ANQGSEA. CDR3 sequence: CSVEDRGTATYEQYF. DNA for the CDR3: TGCAGCGTTGAAGATCGGGGGACAGCGACCTACGAGCAGTACTTC.

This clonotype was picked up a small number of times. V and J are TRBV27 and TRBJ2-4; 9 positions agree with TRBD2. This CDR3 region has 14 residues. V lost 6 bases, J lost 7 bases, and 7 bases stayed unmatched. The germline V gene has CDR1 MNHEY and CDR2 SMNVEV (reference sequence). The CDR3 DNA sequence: TGTGCCAGCAGGTTAGCGGGAGCCCAGAACATTCAGTACTTC. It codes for CASRLAGAQNIQYF.

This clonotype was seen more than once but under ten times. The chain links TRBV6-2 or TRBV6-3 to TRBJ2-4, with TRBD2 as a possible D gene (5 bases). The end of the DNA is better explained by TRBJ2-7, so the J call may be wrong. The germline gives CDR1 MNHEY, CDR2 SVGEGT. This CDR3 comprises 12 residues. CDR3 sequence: CASSPGLPEQYF. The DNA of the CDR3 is TGTGCCAGCAGTCCAGGACTCCCCGAGCAGTACTTC.

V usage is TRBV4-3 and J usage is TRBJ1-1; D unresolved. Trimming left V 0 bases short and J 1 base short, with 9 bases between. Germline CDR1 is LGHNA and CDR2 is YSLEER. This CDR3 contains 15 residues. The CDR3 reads CASSQEIGRNTEAFF. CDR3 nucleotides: TGCGCCAGCAGCCAAGAGATAGGGAGGAACACTGAAGCTTTCTTT.

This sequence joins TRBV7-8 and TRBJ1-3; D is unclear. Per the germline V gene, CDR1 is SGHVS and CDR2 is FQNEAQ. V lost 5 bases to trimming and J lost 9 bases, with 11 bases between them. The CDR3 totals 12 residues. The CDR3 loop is CASSLFGGTIYF. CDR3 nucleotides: TGTGCCAGCAGCCTTTTTGGAGGCACCATATATTTT.

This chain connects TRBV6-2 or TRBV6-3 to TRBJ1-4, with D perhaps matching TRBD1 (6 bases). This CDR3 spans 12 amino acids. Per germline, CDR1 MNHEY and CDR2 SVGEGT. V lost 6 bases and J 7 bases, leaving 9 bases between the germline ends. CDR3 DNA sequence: TGTGCCAGCAGCAAACAGGGTGAAAAACTGTTTTTT. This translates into CASSKQGEKLFF.